Listed here is a single T cell receptor beta chain. Germline V gives CDR1 DFQATT, CDR2 SNEGSKA (reference sequence). Trimming cost V 5 bases and J 8 bases, with 10 bases left between them. The CDR3 has 11 amino acids. The data were obtained in a study of T cells in localized non-small cell lung cancer. Sequencing used immunoSEQ multiplex PCR; TCRdb keeps in-frame clones, though not all of them. The repertoire holds about 40,000 clones, with roughly nine tenths as singletons. The V gene is TRBV20-1, the J gene TRBJ1-3; D remains unclear. The sequence was collected from a woman aged 35 to 70 with stage II lung adenocarcinoma. This sample comprised PBMCs, obtained before any cancer treatment. For the CDR3, the DNA is TGCAGTGCTGGTTGGTTGGACACCATATATTTT. As protein: CSAGWLDTIYF.